These 8 T cell receptor beta chains came from one sample sequenced in a study of sequential checkpoint blockade in melanoma. Profiling relied on immunoSEQ multiplex PCR, and the TCRdb table lists in-frame clones only, not all of them. The repertoire holds about 5,500 clones, with roughly two fifths as singletons. The sample's treatment: randomized to nivolumab then ipilimumab (arm A) or the reverse (arm B). Sequencing was performed on tumor tissue (inferred from file names), taken from a patient given nivolumab and ipilimumab in sequence. The receptors derive from a human donor with melanoma.

The rearrangement uses TRBV19 and TRBJ1-1; 7 positions match TRBD1. This CDR3 region has 14 residues. With 7 bases clipped from V and 4 bases from J, the junction kept 9 bases outside the gene matches. CDR1 LNHDA and CDR2 SQIVND come from the germline V gene (reference sequence). CDR3 protein: CASTLTGPGTEAFF. The DNA of the CDR3 is TGTGCCAGTACCCTGACAGGGCCTGGCACTGAAGCTTTCTTT.

V gene TRBV6-8 combines with J gene TRBJ1-1; the D is unclear. The germline gives CDR1 MNHGY, CDR2 SAAAGT. V lost 10 bases to trimming and J lost 3 bases, with 15 bases between them. The CDR3 contains 13 residues. The chain's CDR3 is CAITRDLDTEAFF. The CDR3 bases are TGTGCCATCACAAGGGATTTGGACACTGAAGCTTTCTTT.

This chain uses TRBV7-1 with TRBJ2-1; 11 bases agree with TRBD2. TRBV7-1 falls under the ORF class, with uncertain function. The CDR3 totals 17 residues. The junction had 8 bases not matched to a gene; V was cut back by 4 bases and J by 3 bases. CDR3 residues: CASSLVVAGGSYNEQFF. CDR3 nucleotide sequence: TGTGCCAGCAGCTTGGTGGTAGCGGGAGGGAGCTACAATGAGCAGTTCTTC.

The table lists this clone with a few counts. J is TRBJ2-1 and V is TRBV12-5, with 7 bases that match TRBD2. The CDR3 totals 13 residues. Germline V gives CDR1 LGHNT, CDR2 FRNRAP. Here the CDR3 reads CASTLADYNEQFF. The CDR3 nucleotides are TGTGCCAGCACGCTAGCGGATTACAATGAGCAGTTCTTC.

In its sample, this clone was seen many times. This sequence joins TRBV11-3 and TRBJ1-1; TRBD1 matches 8 bases. J was trimmed by 5 bases and V by 6 bases; bases with no gene match: 8. This CDR3 region has 14 residues. Germline V gene sequence: CDR1 SGHNT, CDR2 YENEEA. CDR3 nucleotide sequence: TGTGCCAGCAGACAAGACAGGGGCGGGACTGAAGCTTTCTTT. Amino acids: CASRQDRGGTEAFF. Filled out from reference TRBV11-3 and TRBJ1-1, the complete variable domain reads EAGVVQSPRYKIIEKKQPVAFWCNPISGHNTLYWYLQNLGQGPELLIRYENEEAVDDSQLPKDRFSAERLKGVDSTLKIQPAELGDSAVYLCASRQDRGGTEAFFGQGTRLTVV.

This clone was picked up a small number of times. The chain carries TRBV28 and TRBJ1-2, with TRBD1 matching 7 bases. The CDR3 loop spans 13 amino acids. The V gene's germline CDR1 is MDHEN and CDR2 SYDVKM. V shed 6 bases, J shed 5 bases, and the junction held 6 bases outside the gene matches. CDR3 in DNA: TGTGCCAGCAGCGGGGGACAGCTGTATGGCTACACCTTC. It yields the protein CASSGGQLYGYTF.

V and J are TRBV6-8 and TRBJ1-5, with TRBD1 matching over 8 bases. The CDR3 totals 15 residues. Germline V gene sequence: CDR1 MNHGY, CDR2 SAAAGT. V shed 5 bases and J 2 bases; nucleotides not matched to a gene: 5. CDR3 loop: CASSGPTGGNQPQHF. The CDR3 DNA follows: TGTGCCAGCAGTGGTCCGACAGGGGGCAATCAGCCCCAGCATTTT.

This clone was seen only once. The chain links TRBV18 to TRBJ2-1, with TRBD2 as a possible D gene (6 bases). The CDR3 spans 17 residues. Trimming cost V 1 base and J 8 bases, with 21 bases left between them. Germline values: CDR1 KGHSH, CDR2 LQKENI. This CDR3 is CASSPQGPGVPQDEQFF. The CDR3 bases are TGTGCCAGCTCACCACAGGGGCCGGGGGTTCCACAGGATGAGCAGTTCTTC.